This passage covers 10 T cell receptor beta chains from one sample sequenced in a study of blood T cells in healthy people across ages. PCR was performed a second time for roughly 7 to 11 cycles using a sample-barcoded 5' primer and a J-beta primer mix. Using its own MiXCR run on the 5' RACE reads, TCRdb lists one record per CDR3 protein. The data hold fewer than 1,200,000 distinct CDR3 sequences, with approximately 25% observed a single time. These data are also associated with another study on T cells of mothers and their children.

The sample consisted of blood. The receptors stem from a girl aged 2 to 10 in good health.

In DNA, the CDR3 is TGCAGTGCTAGCGGCGGACCCGATGAGCAGTTCTTC. It yields the protein CSASGGPDEQFF. This rearrangement joins TRBV20-1 to TRBJ2-5, with D hard to call. The closer fit of TRBJ2-1 to the DNA end suggests the J call may be wrong. The germline V gene encodes CDR1 DFQATT and CDR2 SNEGSKA (reference sequence). The CDR3 is 12 amino acids.

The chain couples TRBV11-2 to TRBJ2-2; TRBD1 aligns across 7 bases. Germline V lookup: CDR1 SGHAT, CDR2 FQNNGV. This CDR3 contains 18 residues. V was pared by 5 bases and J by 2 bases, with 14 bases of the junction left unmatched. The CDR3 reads CASSPQGRGQSNTGELFF. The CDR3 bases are TGTGCCAGCAGCCCCCAAGGTCGGGGACAGAGTAACACCGGGGAGCTGTTTTTT. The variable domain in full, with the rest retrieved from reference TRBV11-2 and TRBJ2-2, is EAGVAQSPRYKIIEKRQSVAFWCNPISGHATLYWYQQILGQGPKLLIQFQNNGVVDDSQLPKDRFSAERLKGVDSTLKIQPAKLEDSAVYLCASSPQGRGQSNTGELFFGEGSRLTVL.

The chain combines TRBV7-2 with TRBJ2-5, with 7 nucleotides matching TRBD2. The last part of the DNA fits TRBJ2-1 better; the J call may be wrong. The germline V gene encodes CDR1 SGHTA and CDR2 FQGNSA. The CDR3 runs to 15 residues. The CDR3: CASSLAWTSHNEQFF. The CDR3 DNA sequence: TGTGCCAGCAGCTTAGCGTGGACTAGTCACAATGAGCAGTTCTTC.

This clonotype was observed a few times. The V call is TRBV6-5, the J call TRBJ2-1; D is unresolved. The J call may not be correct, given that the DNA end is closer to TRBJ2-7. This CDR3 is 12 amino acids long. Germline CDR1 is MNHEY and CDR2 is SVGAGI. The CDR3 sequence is CASRSPLGEQYF. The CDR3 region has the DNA TGTGCCAGCAGATCCCCCCTGGGGGAGCAGTACTTC.

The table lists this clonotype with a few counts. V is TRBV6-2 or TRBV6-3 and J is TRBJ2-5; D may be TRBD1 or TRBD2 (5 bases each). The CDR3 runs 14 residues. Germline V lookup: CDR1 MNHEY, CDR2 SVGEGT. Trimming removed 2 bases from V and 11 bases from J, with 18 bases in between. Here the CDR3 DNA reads TGTGCCAGCAGTTACGAGGGGACCGTTGGGGAGCAGTACTTC. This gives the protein CASSYEGTVGEQYF.

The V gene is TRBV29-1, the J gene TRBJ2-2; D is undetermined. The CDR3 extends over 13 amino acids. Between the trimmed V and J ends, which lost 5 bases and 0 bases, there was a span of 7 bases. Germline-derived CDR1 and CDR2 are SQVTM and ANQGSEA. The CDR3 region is CSVTYANTGELFF. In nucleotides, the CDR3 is TGCAGCGTTACATACGCGAACACCGGGGAGCTGTTTTTT.

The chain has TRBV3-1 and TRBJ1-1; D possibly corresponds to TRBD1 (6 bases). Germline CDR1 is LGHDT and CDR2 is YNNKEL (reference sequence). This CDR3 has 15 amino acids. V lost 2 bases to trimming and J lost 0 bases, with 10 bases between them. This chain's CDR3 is CASSQQGLLNTEAFF. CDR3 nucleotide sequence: TGTGCCAGCAGCCAACAGGGGTTGCTGAACACTGAAGCTTTCTTT. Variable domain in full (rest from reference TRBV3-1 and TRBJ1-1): DTAVSQTPKYLVTQMGNDKSIKCEQNLGHDTMYWYKQDSKKFLKIMFSYNNKELIINETVPNRFSPKSPDKAHLNLHINSLELGDSAVYFCASSQQGLLNTEAFFGQGTRLTVV.

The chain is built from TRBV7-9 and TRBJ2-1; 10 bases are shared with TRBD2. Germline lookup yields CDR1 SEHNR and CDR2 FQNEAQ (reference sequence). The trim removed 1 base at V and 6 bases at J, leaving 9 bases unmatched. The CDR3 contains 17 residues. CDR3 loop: CASSLDPIAGGPNEQFF. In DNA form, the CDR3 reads TGTGCCAGCAGCTTAGACCCAATAGCGGGAGGCCCCAATGAGCAGTTCTTC. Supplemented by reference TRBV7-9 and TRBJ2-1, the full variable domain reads DTGVSQNPRHKITKRGQNVTFRCDPISEHNRLYWYRQTLGQGPEFLTYFQNEAQLEKSRLLSDRFSAERPKGSFSTLEIQRTEQGDSAMYLCASSLDPIAGGPNEQFFGPGTRLTVL.

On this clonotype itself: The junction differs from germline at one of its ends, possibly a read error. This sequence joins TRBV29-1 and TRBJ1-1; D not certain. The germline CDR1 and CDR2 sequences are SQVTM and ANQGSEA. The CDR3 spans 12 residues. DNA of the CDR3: TGCGGCGTTTCAGATGCCGACACTGAAGCTTTCTTT. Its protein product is CGVSDADTEAFF. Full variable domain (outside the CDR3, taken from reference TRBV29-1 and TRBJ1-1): SAVISQKPSRDICQRGTSLTIQCQVDSQVTMMFWYRQQPGQSLTLIATANQGSEATYESGFVIDKFPISRPNLTFSTLTVSNMSPEDSSIYLCGVSDADTEAFFGQGTRLTVV.

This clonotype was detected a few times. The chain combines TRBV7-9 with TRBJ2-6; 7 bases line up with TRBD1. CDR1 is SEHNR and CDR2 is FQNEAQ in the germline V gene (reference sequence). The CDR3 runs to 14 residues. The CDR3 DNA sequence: TGTTTGGTAGCTGACAGGGCTGGGGCCAACGTCCTGACTTTC. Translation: CLVADRAGANVLTF.